This passage covers 9 T cell receptor beta chains from one sample sequenced in a study of T cell responses to AZD1222 COVID-19 vaccine. TCRdb's copy holds only in-frame clones and misses some; the assay was immunoSEQ multiplex PCR. The sample includes around 100,000 clones, about nine tenths seen only once; the top ten take approximately 3%. The sample here was peripheral blood, taken 28 days after the second dose of the MenACWY control vaccine. Receptors were obtained from an adult who received the MenACWY meningococcal vaccine as a control.

The J gene is TRBJ2-3, the V gene TRBV11-1; no firm D call. V lost 6 bases and J lost 1, with 11 bases in between. This CDR3 comprises 14 residues. Germline V gene data show CDR1 as SGHAT and CDR2 as FQDESV (reference sequence). CDR3 in amino acids: CASSYGFGTDTQYF. In nucleotides, the CDR3 is TGTGCCAGCAGTTACGGGTTCGGCACAGATACGCAGTATTTT.

This sequence joins TRBV7-3 and TRBJ2-1; 8 bases fit TRBD1. Germline assignment: CDR1 SGHTA and CDR2 FQGTGA. The CDR3 extends over 13 amino acids. Trimming took 4 bases from V and 5 from J; bases not matched to a gene: 1. This chain's CDR3 is CASSSDRDNEQFF. CDR3 in DNA: TGTGCCAGCAGCTCGGACAGGGACAATGAGCAGTTCTTC.

The V and J genes are TRBV6-5 and TRBJ2-5, with 7 bases aligning to TRBD2. V was pared by 2 bases and J by 5 bases, with 5 bases of the junction left unmatched. Germline CDR1 and CDR2: MNHEY and SVGAGI. CDR3 length: 14 residues. CDR3 sequence: CASSYGTSAETQYF. The CDR3 bases are TGTGCCAGCAGTTACGGCACTAGCGCGGAGACCCAGTACTTC.

The chain combines TRBV13 with TRBJ1-3; D possibly corresponds to TRBD1 (5 bases). There are 14 residues in the CDR3. Trimming removed 3 bases from V and 7 bases from J, with 13 bases in between. The germline gives CDR1 PRHDT, CDR2 FYEKMQ (reference sequence). CDR3 bases: TGTGCCAGCAGCTTCAGGGCAGCGTTGAACACCATATATTTT. Protein product: CASSFRAALNTIYF. The complete variable domain, with remaining parts taken from reference TRBV13 and TRBJ1-3, reads AAGVIQSPRHLIKEKRETATLKCYPIPRHDTVYWYQQGPGQDPQFLISFYEKMQSDKGSIPDRFSAQQFSDYHSELNMSSLELGDSALYFCASSFRAALNTIYFGEGSWLTVV.

The chain combines TRBV5-1 with TRBJ2-2; TRBD1 matches 9 bases. Trimming removed 4 bases from V and 3 bases from J; junction bases left unmatched: 4. The germline V gene encodes CDR1 SGHRS and CDR2 YFSETQ. CDR3 length: 15 amino acids. Here the CDR3 DNA reads TGCGCCAGCAGCCGACGGACAGGGGACACCGGGGAGCTGTTTTTT. This codes for CASSRRTGDTGELFF. Drawing the rest from reference TRBV5-1 and TRBJ2-2, the complete variable domain is KAGVTQTPRYLIKTRGQQVTLSCSPISGHRSVSWYQQTPGQGLQFLFEYFSETQRNKGNFPGRFSGRQFSNSRSEMNVSTLELGDSALYLCASSRRTGDTGELFFGEGSRLTVL.

The rearrangement uses TRBV18 and TRBJ2-7; no reliable D call. This CDR3 spans 15 amino acids. The germline V gene encodes CDR1 KGHSH and CDR2 LQKENI. V was shortened by 3 bases and J by 4 bases, with 16 bases between the two germline ends. The DNA for the CDR3 is TGTGCCAGCTCACCGGGTTCTTTGGCCTTTTACGAGCAGTACTTC. This encodes CASSPGSLAFYEQYF.

This clone was counted only a few times. The chain links TRBV18 to TRBJ2-3; no clear D gene. V lost 5 bases to trimming and J lost 3 bases, with 18 bases between them. Looked up from germline, CDR1 is KGHSH and CDR2 is LQKENI. The CDR3 extends over 16 amino acids. The DNA for the CDR3 is TGTGCCAGCTCATCTTCTCAGGCGCAGTGGACAGATACGCAGTATTTT. Its protein product is CASSSSQAQWTDTQYF.

The V gene is TRBV5-1, the J gene TRBJ1-1; TRBD1 matches 9 bases. Germline CDR1 reads SGHRS; CDR2 reads YFSETQ. The CDR3 runs 15 residues. Unmatched junction bases numbered 10, after V lost 4 bases and J lost 6 bases. CDR3 sequence (DNA): TGCGCCAGCAGCGTATCCGGGACAGGGAGCGCTGAAGCTTTCTTT. It specifies CASSVSGTGSAEAFF.

The chain couples TRBV14 to TRBJ2-3; D remains unclear. The CDR3 extends over 12 amino acids. V was trimmed by 0 bases and J by 6 bases, leaving 4 bases between them. The germline V gene has CDR1 SGHDN and CDR2 FVKESK. CDR3 sequence (DNA): TGTGCCAGCAGCCAAGATTGGGATACGCAGTATTTT. It translates to CASSQDWDTQYF.